A single sample is the source of the 28 T cell receptor beta chains below, sequenced in a study of shared clonotypes between healthy human individuals. Here immunoSEQ multiplex PCR was the method, and the copy in TCRdb shows in-frame clones only, minus some. The sample yields about 2.4 million clones, approximately 94% seen once. Input material: naive CD4+ T cells from PBMCs. Specified subset: CD45RA+ positively selected. The receptors here all came from a young man in good health. Some clones in this sample may be carry-over from other donors' samples.

The gene calls are TRBV28 and TRBJ1-1, with D unclear. V was cut by 5 bases and J by 6 bases, with 13 bases left in between. The CDR3 is 13 residues long. Germline V gives CDR1 MDHEN, CDR2 SYDVKM. This chain's CDR3 is CASSSGPIAEAFF. CDR3 sequence (DNA): TGTGCCAGCAGTAGTGGGCCCATCGCTGAAGCTTTCTTT.

The V call is TRBV5-1, the J call TRBJ2-5; D may match TRBD1 or TRBD2 (5 bases each). The CDR3 runs 15 residues. Germline lookup yields CDR1 SGHRS and CDR2 YFSETQ. V lost 5 bases and J 1 base, leaving 15 bases between the germline ends. The CDR3 DNA is TGCGCCAGCAGTTTTGGGACCGCGTCCCAAGAGACCCAGTACTTC. This sequence encodes CASSFGTASQETQYF.

This chain connects TRBV5-1 to TRBJ1-1; a possible D gene is TRBD1 (5 bases). The length of the CDR3 is 14 residues. Per the germline V gene, CDR1 is SGHRS and CDR2 is YFSETQ. V was shortened by 0 bases and J by 4 bases, with 10 bases between the two germline ends. The CDR3 protein is CASSLEVGTTEAFF. CDR3 in DNA: TGCGCCAGCAGCTTGGAAGTGGGGACCACTGAAGCTTTCTTT.

The V gene is TRBV29-1, the J gene TRBJ2-1; TRBD2 aligns across 7 bases. The germline CDR1 and CDR2 sequences are SQVTM and ANQGSEA. The CDR3 loop spans 14 amino acids. V gave up 7 bases and J gave up 8 bases; unmatched junction bases: 14. CDR3 nucleotide sequence: TGCAGCGCCAAAACGGGGGGACTATATTATGAGCAGTTCTTC. Protein product: CSAKTGGLYYEQFF.

V usage is TRBV4-2 and J usage is TRBJ2-7, with D perhaps TRBD2 (6 bases). The CDR3 covers 14 residues. Trimming removed 3 bases at V and 2 bases at J, with 11 bases between. Germline-derived CDR1 and CDR2 are LGHNA and YNFKEQ. The CDR3 coding sequence is TGTGCCAGCAGCCAGGCTAGCGAACCCTACGAGCAGTACTTC. Translated: CASSQASEPYEQYF.

Here the CDR3 DNA reads TGTGCCAGTGGACGAACAGGCGTCGGTCAGCCCCAGCATTTT. This codes for CASGRTGVGQPQHF. The chain recombines TRBV19 with TRBJ1-5, with D maybe TRBD1 (5 bases). V lost 8 bases and J lost 6, with 17 bases in between. The CDR3 totals 14 residues. Germline-derived CDR1 and CDR2 are LNHDA and SQIVND (reference sequence).

The V call is TRBV21-1, the J call TRBJ2-2; TRBD2 reflects the table's D call only, with no check against the DNA. TRBV21-1 counts as a pseudogene. The CDR3 length is 15 residues. The CDR3 region is CASSKPPRNTGELFF. CDR3 bases: TGTGCCAGCAGCAAACCCCCCCGGAACACCGGGGAGCTGTTTTTT.

CDR3 DNA sequence: TGTGCCAGCAGCCAGGTGCCGGCTAGCGGGAGGCGGAGAGAGCAGTTCTTC. This encodes CASSQVPASGRRREQFF. V and J are TRBV7-6 and TRBJ2-1; 11 bases align to TRBD2. V was clipped by 5 bases and J by 10 bases; unmatched bases: 16. The CDR3 totals 17 residues. Germline V gene data show CDR1 as SGHVS and CDR2 as FNYEAQ.

This chain's CDR3 is CASSEEGLAKNIQYF. The CDR3, as DNA: TGTGCCAGCAGTGAAGAGGGTCTAGCCAAAAACATTCAGTACTTC. This chain links TRBV2 with TRBJ2-4, with D hard to call. Looked up from germline, CDR1 is SNHLY and CDR2 is FYNNEI. This CDR3 region has 15 residues. The V and J ends lost 1 base and 0 bases respectively, with 7 bases between them.

The gene calls are TRBV4-1 and TRBJ1-1; 7 bases map to TRBD1. This CDR3 is built from 15 residues. V trimming: 4 bases; J trimming: 4 bases; junction bases outside the gene matches: 9. Per germline, CDR1 MGHRA and CDR2 YSYEKL. The CDR3 sequence: CASSRDRVSRTEAFF. Here the CDR3 DNA reads TGCGCCAGCAGCCGAGACAGGGTTTCTCGCACTGAAGCTTTCTTT.

This chain joins TRBV11-2 and TRBJ2-5, with unresolved D. The CDR3 extends over 14 amino acids. Trimming took off 5 bases at V and 5 bases at J, with 15 bases between the two ends. The germline gives CDR1 SGHAT, CDR2 FQNNGV. The CDR3 sequence is CASSPRILYETQYF. The CDR3 DNA is TGTGCCAGCAGCCCCCGTATACTATATGAGACCCAGTACTTC.

The chain is built from TRBV7-6 and TRBJ2-7, with 11 bases identical to TRBD2. Germline V gene sequence: CDR1 SGHVS, CDR2 FNYEAQ. J lost 5 bases, V lost 3 bases, and 6 bases had no gene match. The CDR3 has 15 amino acids. The CDR3 reads CASSLTSGMSDEQYF. The DNA of the CDR3 is TGTGCCAGCAGCTTGACTAGCGGGATGAGTGACGAGCAGTACTTC. The whole variable domain, filled in from reference TRBV7-6 and TRBJ2-7, reads GAGVSQSPRYKVTKRGQDVALRCDPISGHVSLYWYRQALGQGPEFLTYFNYEAQQDKSGLPNDRFSAERPEGSISTLTIQRTEQRDSAMYRCASSLTSGMSDEQYFGPGTRLTVT.

The chain carries TRBV2 and TRBJ2-5; 7 bases match TRBD2. Germline V lookup: CDR1 SNHLY, CDR2 FYNNEI. Trimming removed 6 bases from V and 6 bases from J; junction bases left unmatched: 13. This CDR3 spans 15 amino acids. CDR3: CASSWGGMDIQTQYF. In DNA form, the CDR3 reads TGTGCCAGCAGCTGGGGAGGGATGGACATTCAGACCCAGTACTTC.

Details on this clone: This specimen includes other DNA sequences encoding the same CDR3. The gene calls are TRBV6-5 and TRBJ2-5; D remains unclear. Germline CDR1 MNHEY, CDR2 SVGAGI. The CDR3 is made up of 13 amino acids. Trimming pared 2 bases from V and 2 bases from J, leaving 6 bases between. CDR3 in amino acids: CASSYDLQETQYF. The CDR3 DNA follows: TGTGCCAGCAGTTACGACCTACAAGAGACCCAGTACTTC.

The J gene is TRBJ2-6, the V gene TRBV4-1; D not certain. The V and J ends lost 10 bases and 4 bases respectively, with 14 bases between them. The germline CDR1 and CDR2 sequences are MGHRA and YSYEKL. CDR3 length: 14 residues. CDR3 nucleotide sequence: TGCGCCAATAAGGAGTTGTGCGGGGCCAACGTCCTGACTTTC. This translates into CANKELCGANVLTF.

The genes are TRBV6-5 and TRBJ1-2, with 7 bases that match TRBD1. The CDR3 is 12 amino acids. Germline CDR1 and CDR2: MNHEY and SVGAGI. Trimming cost V 5 bases and J 7 bases; bases outside gene matches: 4. The CDR3 sequence: CASSHRGGGYTF. The CDR3, as DNA: TGTGCCAGCAGTCACAGGGGAGGTGGCTACACCTTC.

This clone occurred a few times. Other nucleotide sequences in the sample specify the same CDR3. The genes are TRBV5-4 and TRBJ2-3, with 12 bases fitting TRBD2. The CDR3 extends over 16 amino acids. Germline trimming cut 4 bases from V and 0 bases from J; bases unmatched to any gene: 3. The germline gives CDR1 SGHNT, CDR2 YYREEE (reference sequence). The CDR3 region is CASSAGLAGSTDTQYF. The CDR3 DNA is TGTGCCAGCAGCGCGGGACTAGCGGGCAGCACAGATACGCAGTATTTT.

The chain uses TRBV28 and TRBJ2-3; unclear D gene. The germline V gene has CDR1 MDHEN and CDR2 SYDVKM. The ends were cut back, 6 bases at V and 2 bases at J, with 18 bases in the middle. This CDR3 contains 16 residues. This chain's CDR3 is CASRPFSLGNTDTQYF. The CDR3 DNA is TGTGCCAGCAGGCCATTCAGTTTGGGAAACACAGATACGCAGTATTTT. Full variable domain (rest looked up from reference TRBV28 and TRBJ2-3): DVKVTQSSRYLVKRTGEKVFLECVQDMDHENMFWYRQDPGLGLRLIYFSYDVKMKEKGDIPEGYSVSREKKERFSLILESASTNQTSMYLCASRPFSLGNTDTQYFGPGTRLTVL.

This rearrangement joins TRBV2 to TRBJ2-7; tentative D call: TRBD1 (6 bases). Germline CDR1 is SNHLY and CDR2 is FYNNEI. This CDR3 contains 14 residues. The V end was cut by 4 bases, the J end by 4 bases, with 14 bases between. Here the CDR3 reads CASSGGQGTYEQYF. CDR3 nucleotides: TGTGCCAGCAGTGGGGGGCAGGGGACGTACGAGCAGTACTTC.

The chain has TRBV11-3 and TRBJ2-3; D possibly corresponds to TRBD2 (6 bases). The CDR3 is 18 residues long. Germline assignment: CDR1 SGHNT and CDR2 YENEEA. V was cut by 5 bases and J by 0 bases, with 21 bases left in between. The CDR3 sequence is CASSPTWGDPLSTDTQYF. CDR3 nucleotide sequence: TGTGCCAGCAGCCCTACTTGGGGGGACCCTCTAAGCACAGATACGCAGTATTTT.

The chain links TRBV18 to TRBJ1-3, with D maybe TRBD1 (5 bases). Germline values: CDR1 KGHSH, CDR2 LQKENI. V lost 2 bases and J 6 bases, leaving 14 bases between the germline ends. The CDR3 contains 15 residues. DNA of the CDR3: TGTGCCAGCTCACCATCAAGGGGTATATCAAACACCATATATTTT. Its protein product is CASSPSRGISNTIYF.

V is TRBV5-1 and J is TRBJ2-7; 10 bases line up with TRBD2. Trimming took 4 bases from V and 3 from J; bases not matched to a gene: 7. The CDR3 sequence is 15 residues long. Germline assignment: CDR1 SGHRS and CDR2 YFSETQ. In DNA, the CDR3 is TGCGCCAGCAGCAGGCTAGCGGGAGACTACTACGAGCAGTACTTC. Residues: CASSRLAGDYYEQYF.

The chain is built from TRBV7-2 and TRBJ2-3, with no clear D. V was shortened by 0 bases and J by 4 bases, with 8 bases between the two germline ends. CDR1 SGHTA and CDR2 FQGNSA come from the germline V gene. The CDR3 sequence is 14 residues long. Here the CDR3 DNA reads TGTGCCAGCAGCTTAGCGCCTAGACCAGATACGCAGTATTTT. Amino acids: CASSLAPRPDTQYF.

The J gene is TRBJ2-2, the V gene TRBV5-4, with D tentatively TRBD1 (5 bases). CDR1 and CDR2 (germline): SGHNT, YYREEE (reference sequence). V lost 5 bases and J lost 5, with 19 bases in between. CDR3 size: 16 residues. CDR3 protein: CASSPPGKGLTGELFF. For the CDR3, the DNA is TGTGCCAGCAGTCCCCCAGGGAAGGGGCTAACCGGGGAGCTGTTTTTT.

The V gene is TRBV28, the J gene TRBJ2-1; a possible D gene is TRBD1 (6 bases). V lost 3 bases and J lost 7, with 19 bases in between. This CDR3 spans 16 amino acids. The germline V gene encodes CDR1 MDHEN and CDR2 SYDVKM. The CDR3 spells CASSFRTPHDRNEQFF. The CDR3 DNA follows: TGTGCCAGCAGTTTCCGGACACCGCACGACAGGAATGAGCAGTTCTTC.

J is TRBJ2-5 and V is TRBV4-1; possibly TRBD2 for D (7 bases). Germline-derived CDR1 and CDR2 are MGHRA and YSYEKL. Trimming took 4 bases from V and 5 from J, leaving 17 bases between them. The CDR3 has 15 residues. DNA of the CDR3: TGCGCCAGCAGCCCCATACAGGGAGGGGGGGAGACCCAGTACTTC. Residues: CASSPIQGGGETQYF.

V and J are TRBV7-3 and TRBJ2-3; D not resolved. CDR3 length equals 13 residues. Trimming took off 5 bases at V and 8 bases at J, with 14 bases between the two ends. Looked up from germline, CDR1 is SGHTA and CDR2 is FQGTGA. For the CDR3, the DNA is TGTGCCAGCAGCGACCCGGGCCGCGGTACGCAGTATTTT. This sequence encodes CASSDPGRGTQYF.

J is TRBJ1-2 and V is TRBV7-2; 8 bases line up with TRBD1. J was trimmed by 4 bases and V by 3 bases; bases with no gene match: 7. This CDR3 is 15 amino acids long. In germline, CDR1 is SGHTA, CDR2 FQGNSA. The CDR3 sequence is CASSFSGGAGYGYTF. CDR3 nucleotides: TGTGCCAGCAGCTTCTCAGGGGGCGCGGGCTATGGCTACACCTTC.